A single sample gave rise to the 26 T cell receptor beta chains below, sequenced in a study of blood T cell repertoires in COVID-19. Profiling relied on immunoSEQ multiplex PCR, and the TCRdb table lists in-frame clones only, not all of them. The sample has about 200,000 clones; 84% are singletons. The sequenced sample was PBMCs or T cells enriched from blood (not recorded which). The receptor source for this set is a woman in her twenties or thirties who had been exposed to COVID-19.

This sequence joins TRBV18 and TRBJ2-3; 12 bases are shared with TRBD2. The germline CDR1 and CDR2 sequences are KGHSH and LQKENI. After removal of 3 bases from V and 2 bases from J, the junction contained 9 bases not matched to a gene. The length of the CDR3 is 18 residues. CDR3 region: CASSPVRTSGVITDTQYF. As DNA, the CDR3 is TGTGCCAGCTCACCCGTGAGGACTAGCGGGGTAATCACAGATACGCAGTATTTT.

This clone appeared once. This rearrangement joins TRBV9 to TRBJ2-2; 7 bases map to TRBD1. The germline V gene encodes CDR1 SGDLS and CDR2 YYNGEE. The CDR3 is 15 residues long. The J segment lost 7 bases and the V segment lost 0 bases, leaving 6 bases of the junction unmatched. The CDR3 region has the DNA TGTGCCAGCAGCGTAGTGACAGGGAAGAGCGGGGAGCTGTTTTTT. This sequence encodes CASSVVTGKSGELFF.

V is TRBV19 and J is TRBJ1-5; no clear D. CDR3 size: 15 residues. V dropped 3 bases and J dropped 0 bases, with 9 bases sitting between them. Germline V gene sequence: CDR1 LNHDA, CDR2 SQIVND (reference sequence). Written as DNA, the CDR3 is TGTGCCAGTAGTATGGGAGGGTATAGCAATCAGCCCCAGCATTTT. This gives the protein CASSMGGYSNQPQHF.

The chain uses TRBV4-1 and TRBJ1-5; 8 bases are shared with TRBD1. The germline V gene encodes CDR1 MGHRA and CDR2 YSYEKL. The CDR3 sequence is 16 residues long. With V trimmed by 1 base and J by 4 bases, 6 bases remained unmatched. In DNA, the CDR3 is TGCGCCAGCAGCCAAGCCCAGGGGGCTGGAAATCAGCCCCAGCATTTT. This encodes CASSQAQGAGNQPQHF.

The sample holds one count of this clone. The J gene is TRBJ1-2, the V gene TRBV6-5; 10 nucleotides match TRBD1. Trimming took 6 bases from V and 6 from J; bases not matched to a gene: 4. The germline V gene has CDR1 MNHEY and CDR2 SVGAGI. The CDR3 runs 13 residues. For the CDR3, the DNA is TGTGCCAGCAGACCCGGGACAGGGGATGGCTACACCTTC. Translating gives CASRPGTGDGYTF.

This chain joins TRBV9 and TRBJ2-1; TRBD1 aligns across 9 bases. From germline, CDR1 is SGDLS and CDR2 YYNGEE. V dropped 2 bases and J dropped 9; count of bases not matched to a gene: 15. This CDR3 spans 17 amino acids. CDR3 coding DNA: TGTGCCAGCAGCGTCGGTACAGGGGGCCTCGAGCGGCGTGAGCAGTTCTTC. Translation gives CASSVGTGGLERREQFF.

This clone occurred a few times. This chain uses TRBV6-5 with TRBJ2-2, with D possibly being TRBD2 (6 bases). Trimming removed 1 base at V and 5 bases at J, with 8 bases between. The CDR3 has 14 amino acids. Germline assignment: CDR1 MNHEY and CDR2 SVGAGI. CDR3 protein: CASSYLGGTGELFF. DNA for the CDR3: TGTGCCAGCAGTTACTTGGGGGGTACCGGGGAGCTGTTTTTT.

This clone appeared once. The chain joins TRBV9 to TRBJ1-1, with TRBD1 matching over 7 bases. The CDR3 contains 14 residues. Germline CDR1 SGDLS, CDR2 YYNGEE. J was trimmed by 3 bases and V by 5 bases; bases with no gene match: 7. The chain's CDR3 is CASSGRDSHTEAFF. CDR3 nucleotides: TGTGCCAGCAGTGGCCGGGACAGCCACACTGAAGCTTTCTTT.

The rearrangement links TRBV3-1 (or the pseudogene TRBV3-2) to TRBJ1-1; no definite D call. This CDR3 contains 14 residues. Trimming took 4 bases from V and 5 from J, leaving 14 bases between them. In germline, CDR1 is LGHDT, CDR2 YNNKEL (reference sequence). CDR3 DNA sequence: TGTGCCAGCAGCCTCAAAACGGGGTCGACTGAAGCTTTCTTT. As protein: CASSLKTGSTEAFF.

The J gene is TRBJ2-2, the V gene TRBV6-5; 7 bases agree with TRBD2. CDR3 length: 16 amino acids. Per the germline V gene, CDR1 is MNHEY and CDR2 is SVGAGI. Losses at the gene ends were 1 base for V and 1 base for J; bases not matched to a gene: 3. The CDR3, as DNA: TGTGCCAGCAGTTACTATGCTAGCGGGAACACCGGGGAGCTGTTTTTT. It yields the protein CASSYYASGNTGELFF.

The rearrangement links TRBV7-8 to TRBJ2-1; 7 nucleotides align to TRBD2. The CDR3 runs 14 residues. Unmatched junction bases numbered 6, after V lost 5 bases and J lost 5 bases. Germline-derived CDR1 and CDR2 are SGHVS and FQNEAQ. The CDR3 region is CASSTSAQNNEQFF. In DNA form, the CDR3 reads TGTGCCAGCAGCACTAGCGCCCAAAACAATGAGCAGTTCTTC.

This sequence joins TRBV5-1 and TRBJ1-3, with D tentatively TRBD1 (5 bases). Germline V gene data show CDR1 as SGHRS and CDR2 as YFSETQ. The germline V and J ends were trimmed by 0 bases and 0 bases, with 7 bases remaining between them. This CDR3 is 15 amino acids long. The CDR3 region is CASSLGGSSGNTIYF. CDR3 DNA sequence: TGCGCCAGCAGCTTGGGGGGCAGCTCTGGAAACACCATATATTTT.

The genes are TRBV3-1 (or the pseudogene TRBV3-2) and TRBJ1-5; D unresolved. V lost 3 bases, J lost 4 bases, and 4 bases lay in between. The CDR3 length is 12 residues. The V gene's germline CDR1 is LGHDT and CDR2 YNNKEL (reference sequence). CDR3 nucleotide sequence: TGTGCCAGCAGCCACCTAAATCAGCCCCAGCATTTT. Residues: CASSHLNQPQHF.

J is TRBJ2-1 and V is TRBV3-1 (or the pseudogene TRBV3-2); 8 bases are shared with TRBD2. The CDR3 spans 18 residues. Germline lookup yields CDR1 LGHDT and CDR2 YNNKEL (reference sequence). V dropped 2 bases and J dropped 0; count of bases not matched to a gene: 9. The CDR3 region has the DNA TGTGCCAGCAGCCAACACCCGACCGGGGGGGCCTCCTACAATGAGCAGTTCTTC. It encodes CASSQHPTGGASYNEQFF.

The chain carries TRBV19 and TRBJ1-2, with 11 bases fitting TRBD1. The CDR3 loop spans 17 amino acids. CDR1 LNHDA and CDR2 SQIVND come from the germline V gene (reference sequence). J was trimmed by 4 bases and V by 4 bases; bases with no gene match: 11. Here the CDR3 DNA reads TGTGCCAGTAGTAGAGCCGGGACAGGGGGTATTGTCTATGGCTACACCTTC. Translation gives CASSRAGTGGIVYGYTF.

The chain employs TRBV9 and TRBJ2-3; D is unclear. Trimming took off 1 base at V and 4 bases at J, with 7 bases between the two ends. Germline-derived CDR1 and CDR2 are SGDLS and YYNGEE. CDR3 length equals 13 residues. CDR3 bases: TGTGCCAGCAGCGTACAGGTCGCAGATACGCAGTATTTT. Translating it yields CASSVQVADTQYF.

This chain connects TRBV12-3 or TRBV12-4 to TRBJ2-7, with D perhaps matching TRBD1 (5 bases). Between the trimmed V and J ends, which lost 6 bases and 5 bases, there was a span of 11 bases. The CDR3 runs to 12 residues. This CDR3 is CASRVLGDEQYF. CDR3 bases: TGTGCCAGCAGAGTTCTAGGGGACGAGCAGTACTTC.

This sequence joins TRBV9 and TRBJ2-7, with a possible D match to TRBD2 (6 bases). V lost 0 bases and J lost 3, with 10 bases in between. The germline gives CDR1 SGDLS, CDR2 YYNGEE. The CDR3 has 14 amino acids. The CDR3 is CASSVGSGDYEQYF. As DNA, the CDR3 is TGTGCCAGCAGCGTAGGTAGCGGAGACTACGAGCAGTACTTC.

V is TRBV5-5 and J is TRBJ1-1, with D hard to call. Germline CDR1 and CDR2: SGHKS and YYEKEE (reference sequence). The CDR3 covers 13 residues. Trimming stripped 3 bases from V and 10 bases from J, with 16 bases between. The CDR3 DNA is TGTGCCAGCAGCTCGGAGGCGGAATTCGGAGCTTTCTTT. Protein product: CASSSEAEFGAFF.

The rearrangement uses TRBV4-3 and TRBJ1-6; 9 bases align to TRBD1. This CDR3 has 16 amino acids. V gave up 2 bases and J gave up 7 bases; unmatched junction bases: 6. CDR1 LGHNA and CDR2 YSLEER come from the germline V gene. The CDR3 nucleotides are TGCGCCAGCAGCCAATCATCCGGGACAGGGAATTCACCCCTCCACTTT. It translates to CASSQSSGTGNSPLHF.

The chain combines TRBV5-8 with TRBJ2-1; TRBD1 matches 7 bases. Germline V gene lookup returns CDR1 SGHTS and CDR2 YDEGEE. Trimming removed 4 bases from V and 2 bases from J; junction bases left unmatched: 9. The CDR3 totals 16 residues. The CDR3 DNA follows: TGTGCCAGCAGCACTTCACAGGGGTTCCCCTACAATGAGCAGTTCTTC. Its protein product is CASSTSQGFPYNEQFF.

The V call is TRBV12-3 or TRBV12-4, the J call TRBJ1-5; D gene unclear. This CDR3 has 12 amino acids. V gave up 3 bases and J gave up 3 bases, with 3 bases separating them. This CDR3 is CASSFVNQPQHF. The CDR3, as DNA: TGTGCCAGCAGTTTCGTCAATCAGCCCCAGCATTTT.

V usage is TRBV7-9 and J usage is TRBJ2-1; D not resolved. The CDR3 spans 8 residues. V lost 10 bases, J lost 10 bases, and 5 bases lay in between. Germline V CDR1 and CDR2: SEHNR, FQNEAQ (reference sequence). CDR3 sequence reads: CATREQFF. CDR3 bases: TGTGCCACGAGAGAGCAGTTCTTC.

The chain uses TRBV6-5 and TRBJ1-1, with 11 bases aligning to TRBD1. Germline lookup yields CDR1 MNHEY and CDR2 SVGAGI. V lost 6 bases and J lost 5; bases outside the gene matches: 8. This CDR3 has 15 amino acids. The DNA for the CDR3 is TGTGCCAGCAGGGACAGGGGGCGCGTTCGGACTGAAGCTTTCTTT. Translation: CASRDRGRVRTEAFF.

The chain recombines TRBV10-1 with TRBJ1-1; 10 bases match TRBD1. CDR3 length equals 15 residues. J lost 4 bases, V lost 0 bases, and 2 bases had no gene match. CDR1 and CDR2 (germline): WNHNN, SYGVQD (reference sequence). CDR3 in DNA: TGCGCCAGCAGTGAGTCGACAGGGGGCATCACTGAAGCTTTCTTT. It codes for CASSESTGGITEAFF.

This clone was detected only once. The V gene is TRBV28, the J gene TRBJ1-1, with a weak D call TRBD1 (6 bases). This CDR3 is 14 amino acids long. The germline V gene has CDR1 MDHEN and CDR2 SYDVKM. With 5 bases removed from V and 4 bases from J, the gap between germline ends came to 14 bases. The CDR3 reads CASSPPTGSTEAFF. CDR3 DNA sequence: TGTGCCAGCAGTCCGCCTACAGGGAGCACTGAAGCTTTCTTT.